This is a list of T cell receptor beta chains from one sample in a study of blood T cell repertoires in COVID-19. Clones were read by immunoSEQ multiplex PCR, and TCRdb kept only the in-frame ones, dropping some. The data contain hundreds of thousands of clones, approximately 88% of them singletons. The sample taken for sequencing was peripheral blood. These receptor sequences come from a woman aged 50 to 60 with COVID-19, enrolled during active disease. Each CDR3 is given with its conserved first and last residue. Fields, in order: clone size, J gene, D gene, V gene, CDR3 protein, CDR3 DNA. A D gene is named only where the DNA matches it firmly. Size values are once, few and many counts, or a class for expanded clones, and some rows have none.

abundance: .; j_gene: TRBJ2-2; d_gene: .; v_gene: TRBV28; CDR3aa: CASSFSQDTGELFF; CDR3nt: TGTGCCAGCAGTTTTTCCCAGGACACCGGGGAGCTGTTTTTT
abundance: .; j_gene: TRBJ1-3; d_gene: TRBD1; v_gene: TRBV7-4; CDR3aa: CASSPTSGTGCSGNTIYF; CDR3nt: TGTGCCAGCAGCCCCACCTCCGGGACAGGGTGTTCCGGAAACACCATATATTTT
abundance: .; j_gene: TRBJ2-7; d_gene: TRBD1; v_gene: TRBV6-1; CDR3aa: CASRTRDRTYEQYF; CDR3nt: TGTGCCAGCAGGACCAGGGACAGGACCTACGAGCAGTACTTC
abundance: .; j_gene: TRBJ2-3; d_gene: .; v_gene: TRBV14; CDR3aa: CASSPGGASTDTQYF; CDR3nt: TGTGCCAGCAGCCCCGGTGGGGCTAGCACAGATACGCAGTATTTT
abundance: .; j_gene: TRBJ1-5; d_gene: .; v_gene: TRBV2; CDR3aa: CASSEGVNQPQHF; CDR3nt: TGTGCCAGCAGTGAAGGAGTGAATCAGCCCCAGCATTTT
abundance: .; j_gene: TRBJ1-5; d_gene: .; v_gene: TRBV19; CDR3aa: CASTDTGYSNQPQHF; CDR3nt: TGTGCCAGTACCGACACGGGGTATAGCAATCAGCCCCAGCATTTT
abundance: .; j_gene: TRBJ2-7; d_gene: .; v_gene: TRBV2; CDR3aa: CASNAGMGTDEQYF; CDR3nt: TGTGCCAGCAATGCGGGGATGGGGACGGACGAGCAGTACTTC
abundance: .; j_gene: TRBJ2-1; d_gene: TRBD2; v_gene: TRBV30; CDR3aa: CAWSVWASGYNNEQFF; CDR3nt: TGTGCCTGGAGTGTATGGGCTAGCGGGTACAACAATGAGCAGTTCTTC
abundance: .; j_gene: TRBJ2-3; d_gene: .; v_gene: TRBV5-5; CDR3aa: CASSLSLGMGQDTQYF; CDR3nt: TGTGCCAGCAGCTTGTCTTTAGGGATGGGGCAAGATACGCAGTATTTT
abundance: .; j_gene: TRBJ2-7; d_gene: .; v_gene: TRBV30; CDR3aa: CAWSGTDYYEQYF; CDR3nt: TGTGCCTGGAGTGGGACAGACTACTACGAGCAGTACTTC
abundance: .; j_gene: TRBJ2-7; d_gene: .; v_gene: TRBV12-3/TRBV12-4; CDR3aa: CASSRDSYEQYF; CDR3nt: TGTGCCAGCAGTCGCGACAGCTACGAGCAGTACTTC
abundance: .; j_gene: TRBJ1-1; d_gene: .; v_gene: TRBV5-6; CDR3aa: CASSFGQSWEAFF; CDR3nt: TGTGCCAGCAGCTTCGGACAGAGTTGGGAAGCTTTCTTT
abundance: once; j_gene: TRBJ2-5; d_gene: .; v_gene: TRBV29-1; CDR3aa: CSAGAQGTETQYF; CDR3nt: TGCAGCGCCGGAGCACAGGGTACGGAGACCCAGTACTTC
abundance: .; j_gene: TRBJ2-1; d_gene: .; v_gene: TRBV27; CDR3aa: CASSRRQTNEQFF; CDR3nt: TGTGCCAGCAGTCGCCGACAAACCAATGAGCAGTTCTTC
abundance: .; j_gene: TRBJ1-2; d_gene: .; v_gene: TRBV5-1; CDR3aa: CASSSPGAHYGYTF; CDR3nt: TGCGCCAGCAGCTCCCCAGGGGCTCATTATGGCTACACCTTC
abundance: .; j_gene: TRBJ2-7; d_gene: TRBD1; v_gene: TRBV24-1; CDR3aa: CATSDSTGSYEQYF; CDR3nt: TGTGCCACCAGTGATTCGACAGGGAGTTACGAGCAGTACTTC
abundance: few; j_gene: TRBJ2-1; d_gene: TRBD2; v_gene: TRBV3-1/TRBV3-2; CDR3aa: CASAGGGDNEQFF; CDR3nt: TGTGCCAGCGCGGGTGGGGGGGACAATGAGCAGTTCTTC
abundance: .; j_gene: TRBJ2-3; d_gene: TRBD1; v_gene: TRBV10-3; CDR3aa: CAIGTGKATDTQYF; CDR3nt: TGTGCCATCGGGACAGGGAAGGCGACAGATACGCAGTATTTT
abundance: once; j_gene: TRBJ1-2; d_gene: .; v_gene: TRBV19; CDR3aa: CATLRTPGEDYTF; CDR3nt: TGTGCCACCCTTCGAACGCCCGGGGAAGACTACACCTTC
abundance: .; j_gene: TRBJ2-2; d_gene: TRBD1; v_gene: TRBV6-5; CDR3aa: CASSRGQGWTGELFF; CDR3nt: TGTGCCAGCAGCCGTGGACAGGGGTGGACCGGGGAGCTGTTTTTT
abundance: .; j_gene: TRBJ2-3; d_gene: TRBD1; v_gene: TRBV5-1; CDR3aa: CASSLTGTGDTDTQYF; CDR3nt: TGCGCCAGCAGTCTTACCGGGACAGGGGATACAGATACGCAGTATTTT
abundance: .; j_gene: TRBJ1-1; d_gene: .; v_gene: TRBV9; CDR3aa: CASSVVNGKAFF; CDR3nt: TGTGCCAGCAGCGTGGTTAACGGGAAAGCTTTCTTT